This section outlines one T cell receptor (beta chain) sequence together with its context. The antigen this receptor binds is unknown. Base-call qualities are not available, and no considerably larger clone is one nucleotide away. For every enrolled patient, mismatch repair deficiency was confirmed by either polymerase chain reaction or immunohistochemistry. TCR sequencing was carried out for three patients who responded to pembrolizumab therapy. Pembrolizumab PD-1 blockade was prospectively tested in advanced mismatch repair-deficient cancers, regardless of tissue of origin, in the phase II trial. Peripheral blood T cell samples were gathered serially, both before PD-1 blockade started and at multiple time points afterward. Blood sampling times were reported as weeks after the first pembrolizumab dose. The data were taken from a study of PD-1 blockade in mismatch repair-deficient tumors (dated by TCRdb to the late 2010s). The study in broad terms: The trial enrolled fewer than 90 consecutive patients with about twelve mismatch repair-deficient cancer types between 2013 and late 2016, all previously treated and progressing. Deep sequencing of TCR CDR3 regions was used to track tumor-associated T cell clones in peripheral blood of patients responding to PD-1 blockade.

Library preparation employed the immunoSEQ multiplex PCR assay. In its TCRdb copy, this immuneACCESS table keeps in-frame sequences only and misses some clones. Where compared with another copy, unresolved V genes explain less than half of these, and the others have no known cause. In this sample the table shows around 110,000 clones, around 80% of which occur a single time. The ten top clones hold roughly 4.5% of the sample. Overall results and qualifications from the work: After pembrolizumab, tumor-resident clones, which were often undetectable in blood before treatment, expanded rapidly and then contracted, generally ahead of radiologic responses.

The sequence was collected from an adult with mismatch repair-deficient cancer. Material: peripheral blood, obtained roughly 13 months after starting pembrolizumab.

The bases read TGTGCCAGCAGCTTATACGGTGGGAAGAACACTGAAGCTTTCTTT. Translation gives CASSLYGGKNTEAFF. The chain is assembled from TRBV7-2 and TRBJ1-1; no D gene call is confident. V sheds 2 bases and J sheds 1 base, leaving 11 bases between their ends. Per the germline V gene, SGHTA is the CDR1 and FQGNSA is the CDR2. The CDR3 contains 15 residues, cysteine and phenylalanine counted. Just CDR3 DNA is preserved here, 45 bases in frame from base 1.